Shown below are 23 T cell receptor beta chains from a single sample sequenced in a study of control samples from healthy donors and cancer patients. This table comes from immunoSEQ multiplex PCR, and its TCRdb copy is limited to in-frame clones, with some not included. The data show around 200,000 clones, with over 85% seen just once and more than 1.2% held by the top ten. The sequenced material came from blood. Every receptor here comes from a man between 18 and 29 years old in good health.

The chain uses TRBV2 and TRBJ2-2; D is unresolved. V shed 5 bases and J shed 8 bases, with 12 bases lying between them. There are 13 residues in the CDR3. Germline V gene sequence: CDR1 SNHLY, CDR2 FYNNEI. CDR3 bases: TGTGCCAGCAGTTTGTCAAGTCGAGGGGAGCTGTTTTTT. Translating it yields CASSLSSRGELFF.

This CDR3 is CASTPSHSGNTIYF. The CDR3 nucleotides are TGTGCCAGCACCCCGTCTCATAGTGGAAACACCATATATTTT. This chain connects TRBV2 to TRBJ1-3, with no clear D. Trimming pared 7 bases from V and 3 bases from J, leaving 13 bases between. Germline V gene data show CDR1 as SNHLY and CDR2 as FYNNEI. This CDR3 has 14 residues.

The V call is TRBV27, the J call TRBJ2-3; D possibly uses TRBD1 or TRBD2 (5 bases each). The germline V and J ends were trimmed by 2 bases and 7 bases, with 16 bases remaining between them. Germline loops: CDR1 MNHEY, CDR2 SMNVEV (reference sequence). The CDR3 runs 15 residues. CDR3 sequence (DNA): TGTGCCAGCAGTTTACTGGGGGACCGAAGTCATACGCAGTATTTT. Translated, it gives CASSLLGDRSHTQYF.

This chain joins TRBV18 and TRBJ1-3; D is uncertain. CDR1 and CDR2 (germline): KGHSH, LQKENI. V was pared by 4 bases and J by 1 base, with 17 bases between. This CDR3 is built from 17 residues. CDR3 nucleotides: TGTGCCAGCTCACGGCTCGCGGACCTAACATCTGGAAACACCATATATTTT. It translates to CASSRLADLTSGNTIYF.

This clone appeared a few times. The chain joins TRBV5-6 to TRBJ1-1; D not certain. The CDR3 extends over 15 amino acids. The germline CDR1 and CDR2 sequences are SGHDT and YYEEEE. Trimming took 2 bases from V and 0 from J, leaving 11 bases between them. CDR3 sequence (DNA): TGTGCCAGCAGCTTTTCCCCAACATTGAACACTGAAGCTTTCTTT. Amino acids: CASSFSPTLNTEAFF. The complete variable domain, with remaining parts taken from reference TRBV5-6 and TRBJ1-1, reads DAGVTQSPTHLIKTRGQQVTLRCSPKSGHDTVSWYQQALGQGPQFIFQYYEEEERQRGNFPDRFSGHQFPNYSSELNVNALLLGDSALYLCASSFSPTLNTEAFFGQGTRLTVV.

Here the CDR3 reads CASSLIVSVRGETQYF. The CDR3 bases are TGTGCCAGCAGCTTAATCGTTTCAGTGAGGGGAGAGACCCAGTACTTC. V gene TRBV7-2 combines with J gene TRBJ2-5; D tentatively reads TRBD1 or TRBD2 (5 bases each). This CDR3 spans 16 amino acids. Germline V gene lookup returns CDR1 SGHTA and CDR2 FQGNSA. Trimming left V 2 bases short and J 4 bases short, with 17 bases between.

The rearrangement links TRBV5-1 to TRBJ2-7, with 8 bases identical to TRBD1. The V gene end was trimmed by 4 bases and the J gene end by 1 base; junction bases not matched to a gene: 7. The CDR3 totals 15 residues. Germline assignment: CDR1 SGHRS and CDR2 YFSETQ. The CDR3 reads CASSKLDRASYEQYF. Written as DNA, the CDR3 is TGCGCCAGCAGCAAACTGGACAGGGCATCCTACGAGCAGTACTTC. Filled out from reference TRBV5-1 and TRBJ2-7, the complete variable domain reads KAGVTQTPRYLIKTRGQQVTLSCSPISGHRSVSWYQQTPGQGLQFLFEYFSETQRNKGNFPGRFSGRQFSNSRSEMNVSTLELGDSALYLCASSKLDRASYEQYFGPGTRLTVT.

The chain recombines TRBV5-1 with TRBJ1-1; TRBD1 is a possible D gene (5 bases). Trimming pared 6 bases from V and 0 bases from J, leaving 15 bases between. Germline-derived CDR1 and CDR2 are SGHRS and YFSETQ. This CDR3 is built from 15 residues. As DNA, the CDR3 is TGCGCCAGCAACGATCGAAGGGGCTTGAACACTGAAGCTTTCTTT. Amino acid sequence: CASNDRRGLNTEAFF.

The rearrangement joins TRBV7-8 to TRBJ1-6, with 7 bases aligning to TRBD1. This CDR3 contains 13 residues. The ends lost 10 bases at V and 7 bases at J; junction bases unmatched: 7. Per the germline V gene, CDR1 is SGHVS and CDR2 is FQNEAQ. This CDR3 is CATGGRGNSPLHF. As DNA, the CDR3 is TGTGCCACCGGGGGCAGGGGGAATTCACCCCTCCACTTT.

J is TRBJ2-2 and V is TRBV5-1, with D hard to call. In germline, CDR1 is SGHRS, CDR2 YFSETQ. Between the trimmed V and J ends, which lost 6 bases and 0 bases, there was a span of 18 bases. This CDR3 is built from 17 residues. Here the CDR3 DNA reads TGCGCCAGCACCTACCAACCGACGGATCCGAACACCGGGGAGCTGTTTTTT. Translated, it gives CASTYQPTDPNTGELFF.

V gene TRBV5-4 combines with J gene TRBJ2-5; the match to TRBD1 covers 7 bases. Per the germline V gene, CDR1 is SGHNT and CDR2 is YYREEE (reference sequence). This CDR3 comprises 15 residues. V was clipped by 3 bases and J by 1 base; unmatched bases: 6. The CDR3 is CASSSKQGFQETQYF. The DNA for the CDR3 is TGTGCCAGCAGCTCAAAACAGGGGTTCCAAGAGACCCAGTACTTC.

This chain uses TRBV6-6 with TRBJ2-4; possibly TRBD1 or TRBD2 for D (5 bases each). CDR3 length equals 15 residues. Germline V gene lookup returns CDR1 MNHNY and CDR2 SVGAGI (reference sequence). V was clipped by 2 bases and J by 8 bases, with 16 bases between them. The CDR3 coding sequence is TGTGCCAGCAGTTACAGGGGACCCCCTTGGGACATTCAGTACTTC. This encodes CASSYRGPPWDIQYF.

This chain uses TRBV6-5 with TRBJ1-2, with 8 nucleotides matching TRBD1. The CDR3 is 15 amino acids. Germline CDR1 and CDR2: MNHEY and SVGAGI. V shed 5 bases, J shed 6 bases, and the junction held 11 bases outside the gene matches. For the CDR3, the DNA is TGTGCCAGCAGTACCCGGACAGGGTCGGTGGATGGCTACACCTTC. It specifies CASSTRTGSVDGYTF.

V is TRBV18 and J is TRBJ2-2; 7 positions match TRBD2. The V gene end was trimmed by 6 bases and the J gene end by 1 base; junction bases not matched to a gene: 8. Germline CDR1 reads KGHSH; CDR2 reads LQKENI. This CDR3 is 16 amino acids long. Here the CDR3 reads CASSPAAGQNTGELFF. The CDR3 region has the DNA TGTGCCAGCTCCCCGGCAGCGGGGCAGAACACCGGGGAGCTGTTTTTT.

This chain uses TRBV23-1 with TRBJ1-5, with D perhaps TRBD1 (6 bases). TRBV23-1 is sorted into the ORF group, with uncertain function. V lost 4 bases to trimming and J lost 6 bases, with 25 bases between them. The CDR3 runs 18 residues. The CDR3 region is CASSLQGTRGAWVQPQHF. In nucleotides, the CDR3 is TGCGCCAGCAGTCTACAAGGAACCCGGGGGGCATGGGTTCAGCCCCAGCATTTT.

This chain links TRBV5-1 with TRBJ1-6; maybe TRBD1 (5 bases). Germline values: CDR1 SGHRS, CDR2 YFSETQ. V was shortened by 5 bases and J by 6 bases, with 21 bases between the two germline ends. This CDR3 is 17 amino acids long. The CDR3 DNA is TGCGCCAGCAGTCTCTCGCTATCGGGACTCGCTAATTCACCCCTCCACTTT. This codes for CASSLSLSGLANSPLHF.

This chain joins TRBV9 and TRBJ2-5; no clear D gene. V dropped 5 bases and J dropped 2 bases, with 16 bases sitting between them. Germline V lookup: CDR1 SGDLS, CDR2 YYNGEE. The CDR3 totals 15 residues. CDR3 DNA sequence: TGTGCCAGCAGTTCTTACTCCGGCGGACAAGAGACCCAGTACTTC. The encoded protein is CASSSYSGGQETQYF.

The chain recombines TRBV29-1 with TRBJ2-7, with TRBD1 as a possible D gene (6 bases). The V end was cut by 6 bases, the J end by 3 bases, with 21 bases between. In germline, CDR1 is SQVTM, CDR2 ANQGSEA. The CDR3 is 15 residues long. The CDR3 loop is CSVATGELPIYEQYF. The CDR3 bases are TGCAGCGTAGCGACAGGTGAACTCCCCATCTACGAGCAGTACTTC.

The chain is built from TRBV19 and TRBJ1-2, with TRBD1 identical over 9 bases. J was trimmed by 1 base and V by 10 bases; bases with no gene match: 7. The CDR3 length is 14 residues. CDR1 and CDR2 from the germline V gene are LNHDA and SQIVND (reference sequence). CDR3 in DNA: TGTGCCAATAGCACGACAGGGGGTAACTATGGCTACACCTTC. It is translated as CANSTTGGNYGYTF.

The V call is TRBV7-2, the J call TRBJ2-1, with D perhaps matching TRBD2 (6 bases). Trimming stripped 0 bases from V and 15 bases from J, with 15 bases between. Germline CDR1 SGHTA, CDR2 FQGNSA. CDR3 length: 13 amino acids. The CDR3 sequence: CASSLAGGDGRFF. The CDR3 DNA reads as TGTGCCAGCAGCTTAGCGGGCGGGGACGGAAGGTTCTTC.

This clone was counted a single time. The chain employs TRBV6-2 or TRBV6-3 and TRBJ2-3; D unresolved. V was clipped by 0 bases and J by 1 base, with 14 bases between them. The CDR3 is 17 amino acids. The germline V gene has CDR1 MNHEY and CDR2 SVGEGT. CDR3 region: CASSYSSSSLGTDTQYF. CDR3 bases: TGTGCCAGCAGTTACTCGAGTAGTAGCCTGGGCACAGATACGCAGTATTTT.

The CDR3 nucleotides read TGTGCCAGCAGCGGCCAGGGGGACCCCCTATTCAGCGGGGAGCTGTTTTTT. Translating gives CASSGQGDPLFSGELFF. The gene calls are TRBV5-8 and TRBJ2-2; 7 bases match TRBD1. The CDR3 consists of 17 residues. Losses at the gene ends were 4 bases for V and 7 bases for J; bases not matched to a gene: 16. CDR1 and CDR2 from the germline V gene are SGHTS and YDEGEE.

This clone was detected only once. The chain links TRBV19 to TRBJ1-3; D is perhaps TRBD1 (5 bases). Germline lookup yields CDR1 LNHDA and CDR2 SQIVND (reference sequence). V was clipped by 9 bases and J by 3 bases, with 12 bases between them. The CDR3 loop spans 13 amino acids. The CDR3 DNA sequence: TGTGCCAGCCGTTTTGGGGGTGGAAACACCATATATTTT. This encodes CASRFGGGNTIYF.